These T cell receptor beta chains were read from a single sample in a study of shared clonotypes between healthy human individuals. Data came from immunoSEQ multiplex PCR; TCRdb stores just in-frame clones and leaves some out. Of approximately 810,000 clones listed, 85% to 95% are singletons. The sample comprised naive CD8+ T cells sorted from blood. The receptors were sampled from a young man in good health. The CDR3 runs from the conserved cysteine through the conserved F or W. The order of the fields is V gene, D gene, J gene, CDR3 DNA, CDR3 protein. A D gene is named only where the DNA matches it firmly.

v_gene: TRBV9
d_gene: -
j_gene: TRBJ2-2
CDR3nt: TGTGCCAGCAGCGCAGCCCGAGTCAACACGAACACCGGGGAGCTGTTTTTT
CDR3aa: CASSAARVNTNTGELFF

v_gene: TRBV7-9
d_gene: TRBD2
j_gene: TRBJ2-5
CDR3nt: TGTGCCAGCAGCTTAAGTCAGGCGGGAGGAGAGACCCAGTACTTC
CDR3aa: CASSLSQAGGETQYF

v_gene: TRBV15
d_gene: -
j_gene: TRBJ2-7
CDR3nt: TGTGCCACCAGCAGAGGCAGGAACTTTGGGGAGCAGTACTTC
CDR3aa: CATSRGRNFGEQYF

v_gene: TRBV4-1
d_gene: -
j_gene: TRBJ2-2
CDR3nt: TGCGCCAGCAGCCAAGATGGGCATCCCGCGAACACCGGGGAGCTGTTTTTT
CDR3aa: CASSQDGHPANTGELFF

v_gene: TRBV28
d_gene: TRBD1
j_gene: TRBJ2-7
CDR3nt: TGTGCCAGCAGCCGAACCGCCGGGACAGAGAGCTACGAGCAGTACTTC
CDR3aa: CASSRTAGTESYEQYF

v_gene: TRBV13
d_gene: -
j_gene: TRBJ2-1
CDR3nt: TGTGCCAGCAGCCCCGTGGGGTCCACCGGGGAGCAGTTCTTC
CDR3aa: CASSPVGSTGEQFF

v_gene: TRBV7-2
d_gene: TRBD2
j_gene: TRBJ2-7
CDR3nt: TGTGCCAGCAGCTTAGCTTGGACTAGCGGATCCTACGAGCAGTACTTC
CDR3aa: CASSLAWTSGSYEQYF

v_gene: TRBV30
d_gene: -
j_gene: TRBJ2-5
CDR3nt: TGTGCCTGGAGCGTCGCCACAGGGCCAGAGACCCAGTACTTC
CDR3aa: CAWSVATGPETQYF

v_gene: TRBV6-5
d_gene: -
j_gene: TRBJ1-2
CDR3nt: TGTGCCAGCAGGGTACGGCTAGACTATGGCTACACCTTC
CDR3aa: CASRVRLDYGYTF

v_gene: TRBV7-2
d_gene: TRBD1
j_gene: TRBJ2-7
CDR3nt: TGTGCCAGCAGCTTAAGACAGGGCTTGAGCTCCTACGAGCAGTACTTC
CDR3aa: CASSLRQGLSSYEQYF

v_gene: TRBV28
d_gene: TRBD1
j_gene: TRBJ1-5
CDR3nt: TGTGCCAGCAGTCCTTACACGGGACAGGGCCCTAATCAGCCCCAGCATTTT
CDR3aa: CASSPYTGQGPNQPQHF

v_gene: TRBV29-1
d_gene: -
j_gene: TRBJ1-1
CDR3nt: TGCAGCGTTGGAGGTTTTCCCCCCGAAGCTTTCTTT
CDR3aa: CSVGGFPPEAFF

v_gene: TRBV5-8
d_gene: -
j_gene: TRBJ2-7
CDR3nt: TGTGCCAGCAGATCGATGGCCTACTCCTACGAGCAGTACTTC
CDR3aa: CASRSMAYSYEQYF

v_gene: TRBV5-1
d_gene: -
j_gene: TRBJ2-7
CDR3nt: TGCGCCAGCGCGTCCTCGGAATCGGACGAGCAGTACTTC
CDR3aa: CASASSESDEQYF

v_gene: TRBV2
d_gene: -
j_gene: TRBJ1-2
CDR3nt: TGTGCCAGCAGTGAAGGGGCAGGGGCGGGTTATGGCTACACCTTC
CDR3aa: CASSEGAGAGYGYTF

v_gene: TRBV6-1
d_gene: TRBD2
j_gene: TRBJ2-1
CDR3nt: TGTGCCAGCAGTGAAGCGCTGACTAGCGGGAGTTATGAGCAGTTCTTC
CDR3aa: CASSEALTSGSYEQFF

v_gene: TRBV5-4
d_gene: -
j_gene: TRBJ1-1
CDR3nt: TGCGCCAGCAGCCAAGTTAGTACTGCGGGGACTGAAGCTTTCTTT
CDR3aa: CASSQVSTAGTEAFF

v_gene: TRBV6-5
d_gene: -
j_gene: TRBJ2-2
CDR3nt: TGTGCCAGCAGTTTCGGTGCGAACACCGGGGAGCTGTTTTTT
CDR3aa: CASSFGANTGELFF

v_gene: TRBV9
d_gene: TRBD1
j_gene: TRBJ2-1
CDR3nt: TGTGCCAGCAGCGTAGCCCTTAAGACAGGGAGCTCCTACAATGAGCAGTTCTTC
CDR3aa: CASSVALKTGSSYNEQFF

v_gene: TRBV27
d_gene: -
j_gene: TRBJ2-2
CDR3nt: TGTGCCAGCAGTTTACAGGGAGCCGGGGAGCTGTTTTTT
CDR3aa: CASSLQGAGELFF

v_gene: TRBV27
d_gene: TRBD2
j_gene: TRBJ2-7
CDR3nt: TGTGCCAGCAGTTTGGCGGGGGTTACCTACGAGCAGTACTTC
CDR3aa: CASSLAGVTYEQYF

v_gene: TRBV2
d_gene: -
j_gene: TRBJ2-7
CDR3nt: TGTGCCAGCAGTGAAGTCCTAATAGGCGAGCAGTACTTC
CDR3aa: CASSEVLIGEQYF

v_gene: TRBV7-2
d_gene: TRBD2
j_gene: TRBJ2-3
CDR3nt: TGTGCCAGCAGCACTGGACTAGCGGGATTCACAGATACGCAGTATTTT
CDR3aa: CASSTGLAGFTDTQYF

v_gene: TRBV10-3
d_gene: -
j_gene: TRBJ2-7
CDR3nt: TGTGCCACATACTCCTACGAGCAGTACTTC
CDR3aa: CATYSYEQYF

v_gene: TRBV7-9
d_gene: TRBD1
j_gene: TRBJ2-1
CDR3nt: TGTGCCAGCAGGTCGAGGGGACAGGGGCCTTCCAATGAGCAGTTCTTC
CDR3aa: CASRSRGQGPSNEQFF

v_gene: TRBV7-9
d_gene: -
j_gene: TRBJ1-1
CDR3nt: TGTGCCAGCAGCTTAGCTGGAGGGGTTAACACTGAAGCTTTCTTT
CDR3aa: CASSLAGGVNTEAFF